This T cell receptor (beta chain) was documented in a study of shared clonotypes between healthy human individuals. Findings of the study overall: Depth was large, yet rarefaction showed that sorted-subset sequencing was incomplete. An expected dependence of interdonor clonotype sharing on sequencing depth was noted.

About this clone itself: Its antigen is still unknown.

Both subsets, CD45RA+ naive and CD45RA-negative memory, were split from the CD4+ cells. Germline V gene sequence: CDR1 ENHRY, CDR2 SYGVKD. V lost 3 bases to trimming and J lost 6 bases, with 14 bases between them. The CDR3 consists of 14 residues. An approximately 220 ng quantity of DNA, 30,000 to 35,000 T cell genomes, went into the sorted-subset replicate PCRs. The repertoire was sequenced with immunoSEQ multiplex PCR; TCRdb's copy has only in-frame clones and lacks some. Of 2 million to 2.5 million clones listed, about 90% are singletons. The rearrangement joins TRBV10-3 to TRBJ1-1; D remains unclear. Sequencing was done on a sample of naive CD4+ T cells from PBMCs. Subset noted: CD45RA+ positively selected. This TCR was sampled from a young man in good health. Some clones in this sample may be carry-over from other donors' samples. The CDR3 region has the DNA TGTGCCATCAGTGAAAGGAGCGACCCCCCTGAAGCTTTCTTT. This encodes CAISERSDPPEAFF.